This T cell receptor beta chain appears in the sequencing data of a study of blood T cell repertoires in COVID-19. Sequenced by immunoSEQ multiplex PCR; TCRdb stores in-frame clones only, minus some. Among 150,000 or so clones listed, about four fifths were seen once. Germline assignment: CDR1 SQVTM and CDR2 ANQGSEA. V lost 5 bases to trimming and J lost 7 bases; unmatched junction nucleotides: 8. CDR3 length: 13 amino acids. This chain uses TRBV29-1 with TRBJ1-1, with TRBD1 matching over 9 bases. Sequenced: peripheral blood. This TCR came from a man aged 65-85 years who had recovered from COVID-19. As DNA, the CDR3 is TGCAGCGTTCGGACAGGGGCAGGTGTTGAAGCTTTCTTT. Translation: CSVRTGAGVEAFF.